The present T cell receptor (beta chain) was sequenced within a study of T cell responses to AZD1222 COVID-19 vaccine. Study-wide points: At baseline, seropositivity was found in only a handful of AZD1222 recipients. It should be noted that donors were predominantly white British and more often female, and clonal diversity was possibly underestimated. Spike regions recognized by vaccine-associated CD4 TCRs spanned the protein, led by 160-218 and 743-854.

This clone has a single count. Its target is unknown. The CDR3 totals 15 residues. Germline V gene data show CDR1 as SGHRS and CDR2 as YFSETQ. Germline trimming cut 4 bases from V and 3 bases from J; bases unmatched to any gene: 8. Some clones are missing from TCRdb's copy, which holds only in-frame ones; the method was immunoSEQ multiplex PCR. The table shows about 93,000 clones, with 80% to 90% occurring only once. This receptor was identified in an adult who received the AZD1222 COVID-19 vaccine. The chain is built from TRBV5-1 and TRBJ2-7; 9 bases match TRBD2. Material: peripheral blood, obtained 28 days after the second AZD1222 dose. CDR3 region: CASSPESGRSYEQYF. CDR3 nucleotides: TGCGCCAGCAGCCCGGAGAGCGGGAGGAGCTACGAGCAGTACTTC.